This T cell receptor (beta chain) was sequenced in a study of T cells in Graves' hyperthyroidism and ophthalmopathy. This clonotype turned up a few times. Germline-derived CDR1 and CDR2 are MNHEY and SVGEGT. CDR3 length: 11 amino acids. V lost 6 bases to trimming and J lost 3 bases, with 2 bases between them. Authors of the study amplified TCR beta CDR3 regions from RNA transcripts. HTBI primers were used for first-round RT-PCR of the TCR CDR3. In TCRdb, the multiplex PCR reads were re-called with MiXCR into one record per CDR3 protein. The table includes a few hundred thousand distinct CDR3 sequences, roughly 16% detected once.

The chain joins TRBV6-2 or TRBV6-3 to TRBJ2-2; D is unclear. Material for sequencing was blood. This sequence originates from a woman aged 25 to 39 with Graves' ophthalmopathy. The CDR3 here is CASRHTGELFF. The CDR3 nucleotides are TGTGCCAGCAGACACACCGGGGAGCTGTTTTTT.